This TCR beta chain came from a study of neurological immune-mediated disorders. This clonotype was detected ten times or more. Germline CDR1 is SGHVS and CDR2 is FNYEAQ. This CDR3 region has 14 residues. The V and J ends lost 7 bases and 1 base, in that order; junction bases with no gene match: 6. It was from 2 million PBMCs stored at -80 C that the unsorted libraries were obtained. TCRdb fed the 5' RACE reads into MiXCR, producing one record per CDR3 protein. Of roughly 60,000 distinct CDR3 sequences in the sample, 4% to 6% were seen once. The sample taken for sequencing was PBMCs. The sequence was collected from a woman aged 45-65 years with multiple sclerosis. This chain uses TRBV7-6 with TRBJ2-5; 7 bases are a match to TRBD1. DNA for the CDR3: TGTGCCAGCACCCGGACAGGCCCCCAAGAGACCCAGTACTTC. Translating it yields CASTRTGPQETQYF.